This is a list of T cell receptor beta chains from one sample in a study of OX40 agonist ivuxolimab in advanced cancers. Some clones are missing from TCRdb's copy, which holds only in-frame ones; the method was immunoSEQ multiplex PCR. The sample contains 99,000 or so clones, 90% to 95% of which appear only once. The source material was CD4+ or CD8+ T cells sorted from blood, sampled in a trial of the OX40 agonist ivuxolimab. All receptors derive from an adult with an advanced solid tumor such as melanoma, head and neck, liver or kidney cancer. CDR3s include the opening cysteine and the closing phenylalanine or tryptophan. The D gene is left open where the match is weak. A row's size may be missing; if present it is once, few, many or a size class.

J | V | size | D | CDR3 | DNA
TRBJ1-5 | TRBV2 | - | - | CASRGIGNQPQHF | TGTGCCAGCAGAGGGATCGGCAATCAGCCCCAGCATTTT
TRBJ2-1 | TRBV28 | - | - | CASQKLGVGYNEQFF | TGTGCCAGCCAAAAGCTAGGGGTGGGGTACAATGAGCAGTTCTTC
TRBJ2-7 | TRBV10-3 | - | - | CAISAVVRGEQYF | TGTGCCATCAGTGCAGTGGTAAGGGGCGAGCAGTACTTC
TRBJ2-3 | TRBV2 | - | TRBD2 | CASSERGTSGSTDTQYF | TGTGCCAGCAGTGAACGGGGGACTAGCGGGTCCACAGATACGCAGTATTTT
TRBJ2-7 | TRBV7-2 | - | - | CASSRPSYEQYF | TGTGCCAGCAGCCGTCCCTCCTACGAGCAGTACTTC
TRBJ2-2 | TRBV28 | few | TRBD1 | CASTKGGRNRAGELFF | TGTGCCAGCACCAAAGGGGGCAGGAACAGGGCCGGGGAGCTGTTTTTT
TRBJ1-1 | TRBV29-1 | - | - | CSVAGTKEAFF | TGCAGCGTTGCTGGGACGAAGGAAGCTTTCTTT
TRBJ2-7 | TRBV7-3 | - | TRBD2 | CASSLVAGSSYEQYF | TGTGCCAGCAGCTTGGTAGCGGGTTCCTCCTACGAGCAGTACTTC
TRBJ2-1 | TRBV7-9 | - | - | CALRAGTSNEQFF | TGTGCCCTAAGAGCCGGGACTTCCAATGAGCAGTTCTTC
TRBJ2-7 | TRBV10-3 | - | TRBD1 | CAISEWDRGSYEQYF | TGTGCCATCAGTGAATGGGACAGGGGGTCCTACGAGCAGTACTTC